The 5 T cell receptor beta chains given below trace back to one sample, sequenced in a study of T cell responses to AZD1222 COVID-19 vaccine. Assay used: immunoSEQ multiplex PCR; TCRdb lists only in-frame clones, some missing. The data contain approximately 83,000 clones, about 90% of them singletons. Sequences were derived from peripheral blood, sampled on day 0 of MenACWY control vaccination. These receptors were obtained from an adult in good health.

The gene calls are TRBV3-1 (or the pseudogene TRBV3-2) and TRBJ1-5; TRBD1 agrees at 9 bases. Germline V CDR1 and CDR2: LGHDT, YNNKEL (reference sequence). The CDR3 is made up of 14 amino acids. The junction had 5 bases not matched to a gene; V was cut back by 5 bases and J by 6 bases. CDR3 region: CASSFRDRAQPQHF. The CDR3 region has the DNA TGTGCCAGCAGCTTTCGGGACAGGGCTCAGCCCCAGCATTTT.

This clone was counted once. The chain is built from TRBV5-1 and TRBJ2-3; D possibly corresponds to TRBD1 (5 bases). The CDR3 extends over 13 amino acids. From germline, CDR1 is SGHRS and CDR2 YFSETQ. V lost 7 bases to trimming and J lost 10 bases, with 19 bases between them. CDR3 loop: CASARGGPGPQYF. The CDR3, as DNA: TGCGCCAGCGCTAGGGGCGGACCCGGTCCGCAGTATTTT.

The chain recombines TRBV3-1 (or the pseudogene TRBV3-2) with TRBJ2-7; possibly TRBD1 for D (5 bases). CDR3 length equals 15 residues. Germline assignment: CDR1 LGHDT and CDR2 YNNKEL (reference sequence). Trimming pared 4 bases from V and 4 bases from J, leaving 17 bases between. This CDR3 is CASSPSLGQLYEQYF. In DNA, the CDR3 is TGTGCCAGCAGCCCATCACTCGGACAACTATACGAGCAGTACTTC.

The V gene is TRBV28, the J gene TRBJ2-1; unclear D gene. CDR1 MDHEN and CDR2 SYDVKM come from the germline V gene. V shed 7 bases and J shed 7 bases, with 17 bases lying between them. The CDR3 is 14 residues long. The CDR3 nucleotides are TGTGCCAGCACCCAGGCGCGGATCCTTAATGAGCAGTTCTTC. This codes for CASTQARILNEQFF.

V usage is TRBV6-5 and J usage is TRBJ1-1; TRBD1 might be the D (5 bases). Germline loops: CDR1 MNHEY, CDR2 SVGAGI. V gave up 6 bases and J gave up 4 bases, with 12 bases separating them. This CDR3 has 13 residues. CDR3 protein: CASRRGRFTEAFF. CDR3 nucleotide sequence: TGTGCCAGCAGGAGGGGTCGATTCACTGAAGCTTTCTTT.